The rows below give T cell receptor beta chains drawn from one sample of a study of T cell repertoires in cytomegalovirus infection. TCRdb analysed the reads with MiXCR anew, one entry per CDR3 protein. The table records approximately 70,000 distinct CDR3 sequences, approximately 22% of them present only once. No antigens are known for them. Sequences were obtained from PBMCs, sequenced either directly or after in vitro stimulation (not recorded which). Receptor source: a human donor in good health (CMV status not recorded). Some clones in this sample may be carry-over from other donors' samples. The CDR3 runs from the conserved cysteine through the conserved F or W. The D gene is left open where the match is weak. Clone size, where shown, is once, few, many, or a class for clones that have expanded.

j_call clone_size v_call d_call cdr3_aa cdr3_nt
TRBJ2-2 many TRBV7-2 TRBD1 CASSLAGTGHTGELFF TGTGCCAGCAGCTTAGCTGGGACAGGGCACACCGGGGAGCTGTTTTTT
TRBJ2-1 many TRBV7-4 - CASTYTLRRGSSYNEQFF TGTGCCAGCACCTACACGTTACGGAGGGGGAGCTCCTACAATGAGCAGTTCTTC
TRBJ2-3 - TRBV20-1 - CSAHGSGTDTQYF TGCAGTGCCCACGGGAGCGGCACAGATACGCAGTATTTT
TRBJ2-3 - TRBV20-1 - CSAGTGTDTQYF TGCAGTGCGGGCACCGGCACAGATACGCAGTATTTT
TRBJ2-3 few TRBV6-1 - CASSGRSVADTQYF TGTGCCAGCAGTGGACGCTCGGTTGCAGATACGCAGTATTTT
TRBJ2-1 - TRBV29-1 - CSVVFGSLHNEQFF TGCAGCGTTGTATTCGGGAGTTTGCACAATGAGCAGTTCTTC
TRBJ2-6 once TRBV5-8 - CASSFEGSGANVLTF TGTGCCAGCAGCTTTGAGGGCTCTGGGGCCAACGTCCTGACTTTC
TRBJ1-1 - TRBV18 TRBD1 CASSPPQGAGAFF TGTGCCAGCTCACCACCGCAGGGGGCCGGAGCTTTCTTT
TRBJ1-2 - TRBV12-3/TRBV12-4 - CASSLQPQGGYGYTF TGTGCCAGCAGTCTCCAACCACAGGGTGGCTATGGCTACACCTTC
TRBJ2-5 - TRBV6-1 - CASRGSGPSRETQYF TGTGCCAGCAGAGGTAGCGGACCCAGCCGAGAGACCCAGTACTTC
TRBJ1-2 few TRBV20-1 TRBD1 CSAKNRQGSLGYTF TGCAGTGCTAAAAACCGACAGGGGAGTCTGGGCTACACCTTC
TRBJ2-1 once TRBV6-2/TRBV6-3 - CASSQTGSRDEQFF TGTGCCAGCAGCCAAACCGGGTCCCGGGATGAGCAGTTCTTC
TRBJ2-7 - TRBV7-2 TRBD2 CASSLMAGANYEQYF TGTGCCAGCAGCTTAATGGCGGGAGCGAACTACGAGCAGTACTTC
TRBJ1-2 many TRBV6-2/TRBV6-3 - CASAYPPGTYGYTF TGTGCCAGCGCCTACCCCCCGGGAACCTATGGCTACACCTTC
TRBJ2-5 - TRBV4-3 - CASSQFSGETQYF TGCGCCAGCAGCCAATTTAGCGGAGAGACCCAGTACTTC